Listed below are T cell receptor beta chains from one sample, sequenced in a study of early T cells in non-severe SARS-CoV-2 infection. Using its own MiXCR run on the 5' RACE reads, TCRdb lists one record per CDR3 protein. Of 90,000 to 130,000 distinct CDR3 sequences listed, about 12% are singletons. Sequencing was done on a sample of whole blood. The receptors were sampled from an adult who was a healthcare worker with PCR-confirmed SARS-CoV-2 infection or an uninfected control (not recorded which). The CDR3 runs from the conserved cysteine through the conserved F or W. A D gene is named only where the DNA matches it firmly. The size of a clone is reported for some rows only, either as once, few or many, or as a class for expanded clones.

clone size	D gene	CDR3 length	V gene	J gene	CDR3 protein	CDR3 DNA
many	NA	15	TRBV15	TRBJ1-5	CATSRDSHSNQPQHF	TGTGCCACCAGCAGAGACAGTCATAGCAATCAGCCCCAGCATTTT
NA	NA	15	TRBV3-1	TRBJ2-7	CASSQEGTSTYEQYF	TGTGCCAGCAGCCAGGAGGGGACGTCAACCTACGAGCAGTACTTC
NA	NA	15	TRBV28	TRBJ1-4	CASSPMGATNEKLFF	TGTGCCAGCAGCCCCATGGGTGCAACTAATGAAAAACTGTTTTTT
many	TRBD2	16	TRBV20-1	TRBJ2-3	CSARGWTSGTTDTQYF	TGCAGTGCTAGAGGATGGACTAGCGGGACCACAGATACGCAGTATTTT
many	NA	13	TRBV5-1	TRBJ2-7	CASSLNGAYEQYF	TGCGCCAGCAGCTTGAATGGAGCCTACGAGCAGTACTTC
few	TRBD1	14	TRBV5-8	TRBJ1-6	CASSFGQDNSPLHF	TGTGCCAGCAGCTTCGGACAGGATAATTCACCCCTCCACTTT
many	TRBD2	15	TRBV11-2	TRBJ2-1	CASSPLTAGANEQFF	TGTGCCAGCAGCCCCCTTACGGCGGGAGCGAATGAGCAGTTCTTC
many	NA	15	TRBV7-9	TRBJ2-3	CASSLVSAGGDTQYF	TGTGCCAGCAGCTTAGTATCGGCAGGAGGAGATACGCAGTATTTT
few	TRBD1	15	TRBV12-3/TRBV12-4	TRBJ2-5	CASSLGQGLQETQYF	TGTGCCAGCAGCCTGGGACAGGGGCTCCAAGAGACCCAGTACTTC
many	NA	12	TRBV5-1	TRBJ2-5	CASTAAGETQYF	TGCGCCAGCACCGCGGCAGGAGAGACCCAGTACTTC
many	NA	13	TRBV2	TRBJ1-1	CASSEVRNTEAFF	TGTGCCAGCAGTGAAGTCAGGAACACTGAAGCTTTCTTT
many	NA	17	TRBV12-3/TRBV12-4	TRBJ1-2	CASSFSTGTSTNYGYTF	TGTGCCAGCAGTTTTTCAACCGGGACATCCACTAACTATGGCTACACCTTC
many	NA	14	TRBV28	TRBJ1-2	CASSLQGVNYGYTF	TGTGCCAGCAGTTTACAGGGCGTTAACTATGGCTACACCTTC
NA	TRBD2	16	TRBV6-5	TRBJ2-1	CASSYTGLAGGNEQFF	TGTGCCAGCAGTTATACGGGACTAGCGGGGGGAAATGAGCAGTTCTTC
few	NA	14	TRBV7-2	TRBJ1-5	CASTQRGDNQPQHF	TGTGCCAGCACCCAAAGGGGGGACAATCAGCCCCAGCATTTT
NA	NA	14	TRBV27	TRBJ2-7	CASRTRTQNYEQYF	TGTGCCAGCAGGACCCGGACACAAAACTACGAGCAGTACTTC
NA	NA	14	TRBV10-3	TRBJ2-7	CAISQIRDPYEQYF	TGTGCCATCAGTCAAATCAGGGACCCCTACGAGCAGTACTTC
few	NA	19	TRBV5-8	TRBJ1-2	CASSLAWIWAGSGDYGYTF	TGTGCCAGCAGCTTGGCCTGGATTTGGGCAGGGAGTGGGGACTATGGCTACACCTTC
few	TRBD1	14	TRBV5-1	TRBJ2-5	CASSGQGGIETQYF	TGCGCCAGCAGCGGACAGGGGGGTATAGAGACCCAGTACTTC
few	NA	12	TRBV4-1	TRBJ2-3	CASSQLRDTQYF	TGCGCCAGCAGCCAACTGCGGGATACGCAGTATTTT